Here is one TCR beta chain with its context. This CDR3 comprises 13 residues. Per germline, CDR1 MNHEY and CDR2 SMNVEV (reference sequence). Trimming cost V 5 bases and J 2 bases, with 9 bases left between them. This entry comes from a study of blood T cell repertoires in COVID-19. The protocol was immunoSEQ multiplex PCR, while the TCRdb copy is restricted to in-frame clones and leaves out a portion. Here the sample spans around 250,000 clones, 84% being singletons. The chain has TRBV27 and TRBJ1-2; D may be TRBD1 (6 bases). The sequence was collected from a woman aged 40 to 50 who had recovered from COVID-19. Sequenced: peripheral blood. The CDR3 loop is CASSPTGNYGYTF. For the CDR3, the DNA is TGTGCCAGCAGTCCAACAGGGAACTATGGCTACACCTTC.